This TCR beta chain was found in a study of OX40 agonist ivuxolimab in advanced cancers. Study details: Allowance was made for prior anti-PD-1, anti-PD-L1 or anti-CTLA-4 therapy, and 35% to 40% had some.

Looked up from germline, CDR1 is SGHVS and CDR2 is FNYEAQ. Trimming took 6 bases from V and 1 from J, leaving 12 bases between them. This CDR3 has 14 residues. This clone has more than one count but fewer than ten. Profiling relied on immunoSEQ multiplex PCR, and the TCRdb table lists in-frame clones only, not all of them. The sample records about 14,000 clones, roughly four fifths being singletons. The genes are TRBV7-6 and TRBJ1-1; the D gene is possibly TRBD1 (6 bases). The TCR originated in an adult with an advanced solid tumor such as melanoma, head and neck, liver or kidney cancer. Sample: CD4+ or CD8+ T cells sorted from blood, taken in a trial of the OX40 agonist ivuxolimab. CDR3 region: CASSSGARNTEAFF. The CDR3 coding sequence is TGTGCCAGCAGTTCAGGGGCGCGGAACACTGAAGCTTTCTTT.